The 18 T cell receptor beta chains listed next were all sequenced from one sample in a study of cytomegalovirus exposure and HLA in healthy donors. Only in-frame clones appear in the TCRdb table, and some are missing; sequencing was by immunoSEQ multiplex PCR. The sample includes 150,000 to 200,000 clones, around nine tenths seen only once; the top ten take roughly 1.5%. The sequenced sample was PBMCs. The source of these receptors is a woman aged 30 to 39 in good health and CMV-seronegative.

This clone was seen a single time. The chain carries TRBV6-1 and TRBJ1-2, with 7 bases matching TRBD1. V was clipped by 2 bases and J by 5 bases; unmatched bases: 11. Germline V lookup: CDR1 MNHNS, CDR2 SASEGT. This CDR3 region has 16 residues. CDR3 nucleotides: TGTGCCAGCAGTGAAATCTTCCGGGACAGAGGATATGGCTACACCTTC. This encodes CASSEIFRDRGYGYTF.

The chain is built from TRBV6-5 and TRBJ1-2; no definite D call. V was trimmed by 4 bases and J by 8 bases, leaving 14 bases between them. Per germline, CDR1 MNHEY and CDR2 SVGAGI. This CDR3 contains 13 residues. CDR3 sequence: CASSSRVAGGYTF. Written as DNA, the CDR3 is TGTGCCAGCAGTTCGAGGGTAGCTGGCGGCTACACCTTC.

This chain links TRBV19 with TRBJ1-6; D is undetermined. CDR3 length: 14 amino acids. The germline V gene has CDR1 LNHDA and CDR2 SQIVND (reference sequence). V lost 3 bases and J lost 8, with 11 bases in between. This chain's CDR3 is CASSIRPRDSPLHF. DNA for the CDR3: TGTGCCAGTAGTATCCGGCCACGGGATTCACCCCTCCACTTT.

CDR3 bases: TGTGCCAGCGGCGGTTGGACTAGCGGGGGCGATGAGCAGTTCTTC. This sequence encodes CASGGWTSGGDEQFF. V gene TRBV2 combines with J gene TRBJ2-1; TRBD2 matches 13 bases. V trimming: 8 bases; J trimming: 8 bases; junction bases outside the gene matches: 9. This CDR3 comprises 15 residues. CDR1 SNHLY and CDR2 FYNNEI come from the germline V gene.

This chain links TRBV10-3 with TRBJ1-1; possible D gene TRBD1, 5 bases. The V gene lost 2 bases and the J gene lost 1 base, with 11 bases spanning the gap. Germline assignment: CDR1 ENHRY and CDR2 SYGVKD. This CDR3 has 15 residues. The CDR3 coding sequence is TGTGCCATCAGTGAGATTGGGGGGAAGAACACTGAAGCTTTCTTT. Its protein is CAISEIGGKNTEAFF.

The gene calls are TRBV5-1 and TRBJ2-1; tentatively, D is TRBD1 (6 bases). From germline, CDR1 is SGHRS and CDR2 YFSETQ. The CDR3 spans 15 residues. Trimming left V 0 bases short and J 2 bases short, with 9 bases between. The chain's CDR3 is CASSLEGVPYNEQFF. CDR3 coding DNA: TGCGCCAGCAGCTTGGAGGGGGTTCCCTACAATGAGCAGTTCTTC.

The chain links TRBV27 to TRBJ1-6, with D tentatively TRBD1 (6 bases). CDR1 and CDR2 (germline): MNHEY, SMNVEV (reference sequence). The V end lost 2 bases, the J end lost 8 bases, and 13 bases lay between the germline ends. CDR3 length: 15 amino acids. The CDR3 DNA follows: TGTGCCAGCAGTTTAGGGGGGGGCCTCCATTCACCCCTCCACTTT. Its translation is CASSLGGGLHSPLHF.

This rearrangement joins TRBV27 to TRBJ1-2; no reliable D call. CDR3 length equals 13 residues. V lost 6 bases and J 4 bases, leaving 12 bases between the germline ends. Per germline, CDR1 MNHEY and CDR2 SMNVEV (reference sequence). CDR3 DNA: TGTGCCAGCAGCTGGACTGGAGCCTATGGCTACACCTTC. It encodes CASSWTGAYGYTF.

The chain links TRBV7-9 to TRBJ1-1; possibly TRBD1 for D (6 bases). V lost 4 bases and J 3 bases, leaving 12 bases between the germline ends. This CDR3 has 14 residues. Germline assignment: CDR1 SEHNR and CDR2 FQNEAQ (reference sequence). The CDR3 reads CASSSTRGYTEAFF. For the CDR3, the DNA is TGTGCCAGCAGCTCTACCAGGGGATACACTGAAGCTTTCTTT.

The CDR3 here is CASKAGYRYGYTF. The CDR3, as DNA: TGTGCCAGTAAGGCGGGGTACCGGTATGGCTACACCTTC. J is TRBJ1-2 and V is TRBV19, with D unresolved. The CDR3 runs to 13 residues. The V gene's germline CDR1 is LNHDA and CDR2 SQIVND (reference sequence). V was cut by 7 bases and J by 5 bases, with 14 bases left in between.

CDR3 DNA sequence: TGTGCCAGCAGCGAAGAAACTAGGAGGCAGTCCGAGCAGTACTTC. Residues: CASSEETRRQSEQYF. The V call is TRBV7-6, the J call TRBJ2-7; TRBD2 is a possible D gene (5 bases). Per germline, CDR1 SGHVS and CDR2 FNYEAQ. The CDR3 is made up of 15 amino acids. V was shortened by 5 bases and J by 6 bases, with 20 bases between the two germline ends.

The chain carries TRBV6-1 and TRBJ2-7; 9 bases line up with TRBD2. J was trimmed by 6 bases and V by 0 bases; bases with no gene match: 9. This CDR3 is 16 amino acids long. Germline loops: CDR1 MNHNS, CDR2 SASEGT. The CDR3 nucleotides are TGTGCCAGCAGTGAAGCAGCGCTAGCGGGGTTTGTCGAGCAGTACTTC. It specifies CASSEAALAGFVEQYF.

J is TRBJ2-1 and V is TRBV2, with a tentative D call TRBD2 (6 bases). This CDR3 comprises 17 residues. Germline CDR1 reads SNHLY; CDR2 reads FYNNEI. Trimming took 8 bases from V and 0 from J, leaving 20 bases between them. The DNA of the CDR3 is TGTGCCAGCCCCAAATGGCGGGGATTAAGCTCCTACAATGAGCAGTTCTTC. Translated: CASPKWRGLSSYNEQFF.

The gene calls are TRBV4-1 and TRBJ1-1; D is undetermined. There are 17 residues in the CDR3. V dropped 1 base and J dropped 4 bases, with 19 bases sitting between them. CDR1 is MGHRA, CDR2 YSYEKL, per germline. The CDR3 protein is CASSQAVPKKAGTEAFF. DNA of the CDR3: TGCGCCAGCAGCCAAGCCGTACCAAAGAAAGCGGGCACTGAAGCTTTCTTT.

In DNA, the CDR3 is TGTGCCTGGATCCTAGTTCCGGGAAACACCATATATTTT. This sequence encodes CAWILVPGNTIYF. The chain combines TRBV30 with TRBJ1-3; no definite D call. V was cut by 4 bases and J by 4 bases, with 11 bases left in between. CDR1 and CDR2 (germline): GTSNPN, SVGIG (reference sequence). There are 13 residues in the CDR3. Combining the CDR3 with reference TRBV30 and TRBJ1-3 gives the whole variable domain SQTIHQWPATLVQPVGSPLSLECTVEGTSNPNLYWYRQAAGRGLQLLFYSVGIGQISSEVPQNLSASRPQDRQFILSSKKLLLSDSGFYLCAWILVPGNTIYFGEGSWLTVV.

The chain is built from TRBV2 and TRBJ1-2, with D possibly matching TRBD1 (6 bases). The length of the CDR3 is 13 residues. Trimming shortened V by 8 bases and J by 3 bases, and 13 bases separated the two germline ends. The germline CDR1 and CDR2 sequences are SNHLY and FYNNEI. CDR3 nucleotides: TGTGCCAGCGCCCGGGGGGCGGACTATGGCTACACCTTC. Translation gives CASARGADYGYTF.

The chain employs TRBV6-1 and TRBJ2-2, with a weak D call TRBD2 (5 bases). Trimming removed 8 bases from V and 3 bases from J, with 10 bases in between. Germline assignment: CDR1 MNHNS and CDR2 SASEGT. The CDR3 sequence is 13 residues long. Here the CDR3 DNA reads TGTGCCAGCTTCCGGACTTACACCGGGGAGCTGTTTTTT. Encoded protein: CASFRTYTGELFF.

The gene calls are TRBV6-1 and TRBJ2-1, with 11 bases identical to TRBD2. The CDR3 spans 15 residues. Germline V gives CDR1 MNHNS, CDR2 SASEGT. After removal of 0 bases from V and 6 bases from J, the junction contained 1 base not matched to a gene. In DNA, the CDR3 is TGTGCCAGCAGTGAAGCTAGCGGGGGGGCCAATGAGCAGTTCTTC. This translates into CASSEASGGANEQFF.